This TCR beta chain came from a study of blood T cell repertoires in COVID-19 (dated by TCRdb to 2018 to 2021). For context, the study as a whole: Samples covering the acute and convalescent phases of COVID-19 were provided by collaborators in the United States, Italy and Spain. Where available, HLA class I and class II types were obtained from metadata supplied by the sample provider rather than from assay-based typing. The dataset comprised deeply sampled blood TCRbeta repertoires from subjects exposed to, actively infected with, or recovered from COVID-19. The repertoires were released in a freely available public database meant as a resource for research on the immune response to SARS-CoV-2. Samples came from the ongoing ImmuneRACE study (first 160 participants) plus 1,254 subjects from 6 global collaborators. The material from the prospective study consisted of cDNA or gDNA derived from T cells, B-cell-depleted T cells, or PBMCs. Sample metadata almost always included a de-identified subject ID, COVID-19 status, age in years and sex.

Whole blood was collected in K2EDTA tubes by collaborating institutions according to the institutions' own protocols. For TCRbeta analysis, collaborators shipped samples as frozen whole blood, isolated PBMCs, or DNA extracted from either of those sample types. The germline V gene encodes CDR1 KGHDR and CDR2 SFDVKD. Counted from cysteine to phenylalanine, this CDR3 has 14 amino acids. Just CDR3 DNA is preserved here, 42 bases in frame from base 1. Relative to germline, V is missing 5 bases and J is missing 0 bases, with 3 bases of the junction outside any gene match. Results and caveats for the whole study, not just this receptor: How much clinical and demographic metadata was included differed by source and by participant, and the metadata was provided uncurated.

In regard to this clone: The clone's antigen remains unknown. Base qualities were left out, and no much larger clone turns up one base away.

TCRbeta CDR3 regions were amplified from genomic DNA using the immunoSEQ Assay, a bias-controlled multiplex PCR. The authors' analysis ran thus. The number of nucleated cells in each sample was estimated from the amplification of reference gene primers within the assay. Sequence reads were collapsed and filtered to measure the absolute abundance of every unique TCRbeta CDR3 rearrangement. For each sample, productive Simpson clonality was calculated by taking the square root of Simpson's diversity index across productive rearrangements. TCRdb provides this immuneACCESS table in a form limited to in-frame rearrangements. Some clones are lacking; in checked studies, under half of them reflect an unresolved V gene, and why the rest are absent is not known. The V and J calls and clone size were taken over from that table, and D and trimming were inferred from the DNA. Across this sample there are about 320,000 clones, with roughly 83% seen only once. The top ten constitute approximately 1.5% of the sample.

The receptor's source is a woman between 50 and 59 years old with acute or convalescent COVID-19. This chain joins TRBV24-1 to TRBJ2-7; 7 central bases correspond to TRBD1. Sample: peripheral blood. The CDR3 reads CATSGTGSSYEQYF. The DNA reads as follows: TGTGCCACCAGTGGGACAGGCAGCTCCTACGAGCAGTACTTC.